The 27 T cell receptor beta chains listed next were all sequenced from one sample in a study of shared clonotypes between healthy human individuals. Naive CD8 isolation took CD45RO-negative cells positively selected for CCR7 and excluded terminally differentiated effector memory CD45RA+ cells. Produced via immunoSEQ multiplex PCR; TCRdb's table is partial and in-frame only. The sample holds 650,000 to 800,000 clones, just over 90% seen once. The sample comprised naive CD8+ T cells sorted from blood. The origin of the receptors is a man aged 30-40 years in good health.

This chain connects TRBV5-1 to TRBJ2-5; weak D call: TRBD1 (5 bases). V was trimmed by 0 bases and J by 0 bases, leaving 9 bases between them. Germline CDR1 is SGHRS and CDR2 is YFSETQ. This CDR3 comprises 15 residues. CDR3 sequence: CASSLAWGYQETQYF. The CDR3 nucleotides read TGCGCCAGCAGCTTGGCCTGGGGCTACCAAGAGACCCAGTACTTC.

The chain uses TRBV19 and TRBJ1-1, with 8 nucleotides matching TRBD1. The CDR3 covers 15 residues. Germline loops: CDR1 LNHDA, CDR2 SQIVND (reference sequence). Trimming at V came to 7 bases and at J to 0 bases, leaving 7 bases not matched to a gene. As DNA, the CDR3 is TGTGCCAGTACCTTCGGGACAGGCATGAACACTGAAGCTTTCTTT. Amino acid sequence: CASTFGTGMNTEAFF.

The rearrangement links TRBV9 to TRBJ2-2; D is possibly TRBD1 (6 bases). From germline, CDR1 is SGDLS and CDR2 YYNGEE. V dropped 4 bases and J dropped 6 bases, with 10 bases sitting between them. CDR3 length: 13 residues. DNA for the CDR3: TGTGCCAGCAGCCCCGAGGGGGCCGGGGAGCTGTTTTTT. Protein sequence: CASSPEGAGELFF.

The chain couples TRBV18 to TRBJ2-3; TRBD1 or TRBD2 may be the D gene (5 bases each). The V gene's germline CDR1 is KGHSH and CDR2 LQKENI. The V and J ends lost 4 bases and 1 base respectively, with 21 bases between them. CDR3 length equals 18 residues. Here the CDR3 DNA reads TGTGCCAGCTCACGCACAAACTTTCGGGACGCCCGCACAGATACGCAGTATTTT. Amino acid sequence: CASSRTNFRDARTDTQYF.

DNA for the CDR3: TGTGCCAGCAGCTTGGGGTTACAGGCCCAGGAAAAACTGTTTTTT. Its protein is CASSLGLQAQEKLFF. V gene TRBV5-8 combines with J gene TRBJ1-4, with D possibly TRBD1 on 5 matching bases. V was cut by 0 bases and J by 8 bases, with 14 bases left in between. The V gene's germline CDR1 is SGHTS and CDR2 YDEGEE. The CDR3 runs 15 residues.

The chain is built from TRBV7-9 and TRBJ1-4, with TRBD1 identical over 7 bases. Germline V CDR1 and CDR2: SEHNR, FQNEAQ (reference sequence). The J segment lost 6 bases and the V segment lost 5 bases, leaving 9 bases of the junction unmatched. This CDR3 comprises 15 residues. The CDR3 sequence is CASSPPGQQYEKLFF. CDR3 nucleotides: TGTGCCAGCAGCCCACCGGGACAGCAGTATGAAAAACTGTTTTTT.

The genes are TRBV7-9 and TRBJ2-5; the match to TRBD1 covers 10 bases. Germline V gene lookup returns CDR1 SEHNR and CDR2 FQNEAQ (reference sequence). Germline trimming cut 5 bases from V and 3 bases from J; bases unmatched to any gene: 6. This CDR3 region has 15 residues. Written as DNA, the CDR3 is TGTGCCAGCAGCCTAGAGACAGGGGGCGAAGAGACCCAGTACTTC. Its translation: CASSLETGGEETQYF.

J is TRBJ2-3 and V is TRBV29-1; D call uncertain. The germline gives CDR1 SQVTM, CDR2 ANQGSEA. The CDR3 consists of 14 residues. V lost 3 bases to trimming and J lost 2 bases, with 12 bases between them. CDR3 loop: CSVDTPKLTDTQYF. CDR3 nucleotide sequence: TGCAGCGTTGATACTCCGAAGCTCACAGATACGCAGTATTTT.

The chain employs TRBV19 and TRBJ2-7, with D perhaps being TRBD1 or TRBD2 (6 bases each). V was shortened by 2 bases and J by 3 bases, with 14 bases between the two germline ends. The CDR3 has 15 residues. CDR1 and CDR2 from the germline V gene are LNHDA and SQIVND (reference sequence). CDR3 residues: CASSIMGGRNYEQYF. Written as DNA, the CDR3 is TGTGCCAGTAGTATAATGGGGGGCAGGAACTACGAGCAGTACTTC.

The V and J genes are TRBV18 and TRBJ1-1; D remains ambiguous. The CDR3 covers 15 residues. In germline, CDR1 is KGHSH, CDR2 LQKENI. The V end lost 2 bases, the J end lost 2 bases, and 12 bases lay between the germline ends. The CDR3 loop reads CASSPSGKVNTEAFF. CDR3 DNA sequence: TGTGCCAGCTCACCATCCGGAAAGGTAAACACTGAAGCTTTCTTT. Full variable domain (outside the CDR3, taken from reference TRBV18 and TRBJ1-1): NAGVMQNPRHLVRRRGQEARLRCSPMKGHSHVYWYRQLPEEGLKFMVYLQKENIIDESGMPKERFSAEFPKEGPSILRIQQVVRGDSAAYFCASSPSGKVNTEAFFGQGTRLTVV.

V and J are TRBV2 and TRBJ2-3, with TRBD2 matching 11 bases. The CDR3 has 19 residues. Germline assignment: CDR1 SNHLY and CDR2 FYNNEI. The V segment lost 3 bases and the J segment 2 bases; nucleotides outside the gene matches: 13. This chain's CDR3 is CASSDNLAGGPTSTDTQYF. The CDR3 DNA follows: TGTGCCAGCAGTGACAACCTAGCGGGAGGCCCGACCTCCACAGATACGCAGTATTTT.

V usage is TRBV7-9 and J usage is TRBJ2-3, with 9 bases that match TRBD1. Germline values: CDR1 SEHNR, CDR2 FQNEAQ (reference sequence). The V segment lost 7 bases and the J segment 5 bases; nucleotides outside the gene matches: 13. The CDR3 extends over 16 amino acids. The CDR3 sequence is CASTKGPGQGQDTQYF. The CDR3 DNA is TGTGCCAGCACCAAAGGTCCGGGACAGGGCCAAGATACGCAGTATTTT. The full variable domain, completed using reference TRBV7-9 and TRBJ2-3, is DTGVSQNPRHKITKRGQNVTFRCDPISEHNRLYWYRQTLGQGPEFLTYFQNEAQLEKSRLLSDRFSAERPKGSFSTLEIQRTEQGDSAMYLCASTKGPGQGQDTQYFGPGTRLTVL.

The chain joins TRBV28 to TRBJ1-1; TRBD1 is a possible D gene (5 bases). CDR1 MDHEN and CDR2 SYDVKM come from the germline V gene. V lost 3 bases and J lost 3, with 11 bases in between. This CDR3 region has 14 residues. The CDR3 is CASSFPTVYTEAFF. The CDR3 DNA follows: TGTGCCAGCAGTTTCCCGACAGTTTACACTGAAGCTTTCTTT.

The chain is built from TRBV21-1 and TRBJ1-2. TRBV21-1 is shown as a pseudogene. This CDR3 is built from 15 residues. The chain's CDR3 is CASRRNQERCYGYTF. Here the CDR3 DNA reads TGTGCCAGCAGGCGAAACCAAGAAAGATGCTATGGCTACACCTTC.

V and J are TRBV9 and TRBJ2-3; TRBD1 matches 9 bases. Looked up from germline, CDR1 is SGDLS and CDR2 is YYNGEE. The CDR3 covers 18 residues. Trimming took 2 bases from V and 2 from J; bases not matched to a gene: 12. The CDR3 coding sequence is TGTGCCAGCAGCGTTAACTTACAGGGGGCCTCTACCACAGATACGCAGTATTTT. Amino acid sequence: CASSVNLQGASTTDTQYF.

The chain has TRBV9 and TRBJ2-7, with 8 bases that match TRBD1. Germline V lookup: CDR1 SGDLS, CDR2 YYNGEE. The J segment lost 0 bases and the V segment lost 0 bases, leaving 2 bases of the junction unmatched. The CDR3 runs to 15 residues. The CDR3 sequence: CASSVGGQDSYEQYF. Here the CDR3 DNA reads TGTGCCAGCAGCGTAGGGGGACAGGACTCCTACGAGCAGTACTTC.

The genes are TRBV13 and TRBJ2-7; 8 bases agree with TRBD1. The CDR3 has 16 residues. V trimming: 3 bases; J trimming: 0 bases; junction bases outside the gene matches: 7. Germline V gives CDR1 PRHDT, CDR2 FYEKMQ (reference sequence). The CDR3 coding sequence is TGTGCCAGCAGCTTTACAGGGGGGTATAGCTCCTACGAGCAGTACTTC. This codes for CASSFTGGYSSYEQYF. Supplemented by reference TRBV13 and TRBJ2-7, the full variable domain reads AAGVIQSPRHLIKEKRETATLKCYPIPRHDTVYWYQQGPGQDPQFLISFYEKMQSDKGSIPDRFSAQQFSDYHSELNMSSLELGDSALYFCASSFTGGYSSYEQYFGPGTRLTVT.

The chain uses TRBV14 and TRBJ1-3; D unclear. CDR1 SGHDN and CDR2 FVKESK come from the germline V gene. CDR3 length equals 15 residues. V lost 0 bases to trimming and J lost 2 bases, with 8 bases between them. In DNA, the CDR3 is TGTGCCAGCAGCCAAGATGGCCACACTGGAAACACCATATATTTT. This sequence encodes CASSQDGHTGNTIYF. Complete variable domain (other parts from reference TRBV14 and TRBJ1-3): EAGVTQFPSHSVIEKGQTVTLRCDPISGHDNLYWYRRVMGKEIKFLLHFVKESKQDESGMPNNRFLAERTGGTYSTLKVQPAELEDSGVYFCASSQDGHTGNTIYFGEGSWLTVV.

CDR3 sequence reads: CATSNTGTTYEQYF. In DNA form, the CDR3 reads TGTGCCACCAGCAATACTGGGACAACCTACGAGCAGTACTTC. This chain uses TRBV15 with TRBJ2-7; tentatively, D is TRBD1 (6 bases). The CDR3 loop spans 14 amino acids. Trimming cost V 4 bases and J 2 bases, with 12 bases left between them. Per the germline V gene, CDR1 is LNHNV and CDR2 is YYDKDF (reference sequence). The entire variable domain, with the rest obtained from reference TRBV15 and TRBJ2-7, is as follows: DAMVIQNPRYQVTQFGKPVTLSCSQTLNHNVMYWYQQKSSQAPKLLFHYYDKDFNNEADTPDNFQSRRPNTSFCFLDIRSPGLGDTAMYLCATSNTGTTYEQYFGPGTRLTVT.

The chain employs TRBV5-1 and TRBJ1-2, with no clear D. Trimming left V 5 bases short and J 2 bases short, with 13 bases between. Germline loops: CDR1 SGHRS, CDR2 YFSETQ. The length of the CDR3 is 14 residues. CDR3 region: CASSSRENNYGYTF. Written as DNA, the CDR3 is TGCGCCAGCAGTTCCCGGGAGAACAACTATGGCTACACCTTC.

The chain's CDR3 is CASSLLGRGRGDNEQFF. The CDR3 nucleotides are TGTGCCAGCAGTTTATTGGGGCGCGGGAGGGGAGACAATGAGCAGTTCTTC. The chain couples TRBV28 to TRBJ2-1, with TRBD2 identical over 9 bases. This CDR3 has 17 residues. Trimming removed 1 base from V and 5 bases from J; junction bases left unmatched: 9. CDR1 is MDHEN, CDR2 SYDVKM, per germline.

The chain recombines TRBV5-1 with TRBJ2-3; D remains ambiguous. Germline CDR1 is SGHRS and CDR2 is YFSETQ. There are 14 residues in the CDR3. Trimming shortened V by 6 bases and J by 4 bases, and 15 bases separated the two germline ends. CDR3 sequence: CASKDGRDADTQYF. DNA for the CDR3: TGCGCCAGCAAAGACGGTCGAGATGCAGATACGCAGTATTTT.

The CDR3 sequence: CSVLSRRGLTGANVLTF. The CDR3 nucleotides read TGCAGCGTTCTCTCGCGGAGGGGGCTTACTGGGGCCAACGTCCTGACTTTC. The rearrangement links TRBV29-1 to TRBJ2-6, with D tentatively TRBD1 (7 bases). This CDR3 contains 17 residues. V lost 5 bases, J lost 2 bases, and 19 bases lay in between. Germline V gene data show CDR1 as SQVTM and CDR2 as ANQGSEA.

The V and J genes are TRBV7-3 and TRBJ2-1; 7 bases line up with TRBD2. Looked up from germline, CDR1 is SGHTA and CDR2 is FQGTGA. This CDR3 is built from 17 residues. J was trimmed by 2 bases and V by 4 bases; bases with no gene match: 11. The CDR3 region is CASSYLRGRETYNEQFF. Written as DNA, the CDR3 is TGTGCCAGCAGCTACCTTCGTGGGCGGGAGACCTACAATGAGCAGTTCTTC.

The J gene is TRBJ2-5, the V gene TRBV5-6; D is unclear. The CDR3 has 12 residues. Trimming took 0 bases from V and 4 from J, leaving 4 bases between them. The germline V gene encodes CDR1 SGHDT and CDR2 YYEEEE. In DNA form, the CDR3 reads TGTGCCAGCAGCTTGGGAACAGAGACCCAGTACTTC. Its protein product is CASSLGTETQYF. Using reference TRBV5-6 and TRBJ2-5 for the parts outside the CDR3, the full variable domain is DAGVTQSPTHLIKTRGQQVTLRCSPKSGHDTVSWYQQALGQGPQFIFQYYEEEERQRGNFPDRFSGHQFPNYSSELNVNALLLGDSALYLCASSLGTETQYFGPGTRLLVL.

The CDR3 sequence is CASSLGELAKETQYF. The CDR3 DNA reads as TGTGCCAGCAGCTTAGGAGAGCTAGCAAAAGAGACCCAGTACTTC. The chain combines TRBV11-2 with TRBJ2-5, with a tentative D call TRBD2 (5 bases). V lost 1 base and J 3 bases, leaving 12 bases between the germline ends. Germline CDR1 SGHAT, CDR2 FQNNGV. This CDR3 has 15 amino acids.

The rearrangement joins TRBV28 to TRBJ2-1; 9 bases line up with TRBD2. Germline loops: CDR1 MDHEN, CDR2 SYDVKM. CDR3 length: 18 residues. The ends lost 7 bases at V and 5 bases at J; junction bases unmatched: 18. CDR3 amino acids: CASKTGNVAGGPHNEQFF. In nucleotides, the CDR3 is TGTGCCAGCAAGACAGGAAATGTGGCGGGAGGGCCTCACAATGAGCAGTTCTTC.